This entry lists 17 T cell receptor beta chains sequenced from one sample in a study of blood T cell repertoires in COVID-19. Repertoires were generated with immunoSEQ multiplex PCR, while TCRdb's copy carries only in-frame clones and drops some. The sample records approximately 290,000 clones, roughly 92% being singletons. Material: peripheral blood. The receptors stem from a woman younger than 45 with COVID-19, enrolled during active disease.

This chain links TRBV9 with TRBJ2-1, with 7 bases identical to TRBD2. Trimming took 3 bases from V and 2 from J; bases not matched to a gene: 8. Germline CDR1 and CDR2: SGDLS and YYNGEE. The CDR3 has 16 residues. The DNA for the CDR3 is TGTGCCAGCAGCGCCCATAGCGGGCTTACCTACAATGAGCAGTTCTTC. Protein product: CASSAHSGLTYNEQFF.

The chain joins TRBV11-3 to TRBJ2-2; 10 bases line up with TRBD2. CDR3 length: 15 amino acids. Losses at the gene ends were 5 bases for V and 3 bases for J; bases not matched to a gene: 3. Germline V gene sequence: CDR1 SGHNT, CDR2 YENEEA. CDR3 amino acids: CASSMGLAHTGELFF. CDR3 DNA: TGTGCCAGCAGCATGGGACTAGCGCACACCGGGGAGCTGTTTTTT. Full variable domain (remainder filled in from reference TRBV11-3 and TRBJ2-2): EAGVVQSPRYKIIEKKQPVAFWCNPISGHNTLYWYLQNLGQGPELLIRYENEEAVDDSQLPKDRFSAERLKGVDSTLKIQPAELGDSAVYLCASSMGLAHTGELFFGEGSRLTVL.

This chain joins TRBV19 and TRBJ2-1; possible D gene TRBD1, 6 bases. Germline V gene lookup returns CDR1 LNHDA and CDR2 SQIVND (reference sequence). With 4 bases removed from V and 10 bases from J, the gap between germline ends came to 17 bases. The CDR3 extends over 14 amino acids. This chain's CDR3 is CASSKRQVFKEQFF. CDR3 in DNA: TGTGCCAGTAGTAAAAGACAGGTCTTCAAGGAGCAGTTCTTC. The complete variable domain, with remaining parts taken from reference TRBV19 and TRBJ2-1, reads DGGITQSPKYLFRKEGQNVTLSCEQNLNHDAMYWYRQDPGQGLRLIYYSQIVNDFQKGDIAEGYSVSREKKESFPLTVTSAQKNPTAFYLCASSKRQVFKEQFFGPGTRLTVL.

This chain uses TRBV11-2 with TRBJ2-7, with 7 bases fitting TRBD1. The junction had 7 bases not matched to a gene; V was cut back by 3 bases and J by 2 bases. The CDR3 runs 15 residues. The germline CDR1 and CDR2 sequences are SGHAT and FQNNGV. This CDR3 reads CASSFSTGNAYEQYF. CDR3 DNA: TGTGCCAGCAGCTTCTCGACAGGGAATGCCTACGAGCAGTACTTC. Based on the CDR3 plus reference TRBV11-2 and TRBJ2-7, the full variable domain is EAGVAQSPRYKIIEKRQSVAFWCNPISGHATLYWYQQILGQGPKLLIQFQNNGVVDDSQLPKDRFSAERLKGVDSTLKIQPAKLEDSAVYLCASSFSTGNAYEQYFGPGTRLTVT.

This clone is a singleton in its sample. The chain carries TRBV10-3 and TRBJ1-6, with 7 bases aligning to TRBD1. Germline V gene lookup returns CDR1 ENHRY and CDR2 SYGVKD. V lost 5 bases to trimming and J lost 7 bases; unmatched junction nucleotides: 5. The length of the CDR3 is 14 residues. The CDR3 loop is CAISPGQKNSPLHF. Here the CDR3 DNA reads TGTGCCATCAGTCCGGGACAGAAGAATTCACCCCTCCACTTT.

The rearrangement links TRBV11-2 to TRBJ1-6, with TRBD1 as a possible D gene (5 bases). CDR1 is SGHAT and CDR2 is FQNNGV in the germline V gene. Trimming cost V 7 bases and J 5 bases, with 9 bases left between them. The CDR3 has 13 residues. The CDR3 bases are TGTGCCAGCACAGGGTTGCATAATTCACCCCTCCACTTT. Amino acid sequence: CASTGLHNSPLHF.

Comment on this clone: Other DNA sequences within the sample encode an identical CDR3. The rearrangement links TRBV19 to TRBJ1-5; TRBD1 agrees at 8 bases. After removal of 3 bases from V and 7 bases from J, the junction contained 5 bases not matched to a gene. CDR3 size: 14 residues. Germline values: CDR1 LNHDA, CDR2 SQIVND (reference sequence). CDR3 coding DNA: TGTGCCAGTAGTATCGGACAGGGTGGACAGCCCCAGCATTTT. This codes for CASSIGQGGQPQHF.

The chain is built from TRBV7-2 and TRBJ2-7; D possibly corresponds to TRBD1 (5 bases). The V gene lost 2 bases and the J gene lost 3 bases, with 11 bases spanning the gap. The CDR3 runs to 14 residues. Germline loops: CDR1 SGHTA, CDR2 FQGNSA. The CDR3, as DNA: TGTGCCAGCAGCTTAAACCGGCAGGGCTACGAGCAGTACTTC. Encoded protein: CASSLNRQGYEQYF.

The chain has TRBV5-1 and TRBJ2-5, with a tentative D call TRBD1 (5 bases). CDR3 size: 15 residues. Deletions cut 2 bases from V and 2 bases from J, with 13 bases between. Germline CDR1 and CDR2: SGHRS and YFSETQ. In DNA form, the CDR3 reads TGCGCCAGCAGCTTCACCAGGGCCGGGCAAGAGACCCAGTACTTC. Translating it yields CASSFTRAGQETQYF.

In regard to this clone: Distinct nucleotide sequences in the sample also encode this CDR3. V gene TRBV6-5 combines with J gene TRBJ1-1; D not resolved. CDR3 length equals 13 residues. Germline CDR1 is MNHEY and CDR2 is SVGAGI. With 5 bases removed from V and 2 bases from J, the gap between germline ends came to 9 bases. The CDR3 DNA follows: TGTGCCAGCAGTAGACTTGAAAACACTGAAGCTTTCTTT. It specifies CASSRLENTEAFF.

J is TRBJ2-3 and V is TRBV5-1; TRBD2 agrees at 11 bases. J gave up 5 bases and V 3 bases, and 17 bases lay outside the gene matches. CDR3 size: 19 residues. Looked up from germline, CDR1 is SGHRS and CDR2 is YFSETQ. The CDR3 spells CASSSLLGTSGKSGDTQYF. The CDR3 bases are TGCGCCAGCAGCTCACTTCTTGGGACTAGCGGAAAATCAGGAGATACGCAGTATTTT.

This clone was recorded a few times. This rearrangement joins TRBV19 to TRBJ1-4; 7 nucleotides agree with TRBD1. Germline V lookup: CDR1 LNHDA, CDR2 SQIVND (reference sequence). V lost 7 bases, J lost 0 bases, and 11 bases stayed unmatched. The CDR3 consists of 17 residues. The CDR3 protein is CASNSPGDSSTNEKLFF. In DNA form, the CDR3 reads TGTGCCAGTAACTCCCCGGGGGACAGTTCAACTAATGAAAAACTGTTTTTT.

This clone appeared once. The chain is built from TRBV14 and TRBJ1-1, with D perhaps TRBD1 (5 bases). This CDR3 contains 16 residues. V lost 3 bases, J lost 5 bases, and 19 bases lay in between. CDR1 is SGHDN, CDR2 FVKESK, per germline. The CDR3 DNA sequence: TGTGCCAGCAGCCAGATGGGGCGAAAATCGGAAACTGAAGCTTTCTTT. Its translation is CASSQMGRKSETEAFF.

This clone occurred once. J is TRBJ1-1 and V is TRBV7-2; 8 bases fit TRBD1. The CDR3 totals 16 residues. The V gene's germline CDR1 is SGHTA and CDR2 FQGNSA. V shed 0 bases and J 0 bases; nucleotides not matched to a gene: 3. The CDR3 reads CASSLATTGVNTEAFF. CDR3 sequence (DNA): TGTGCCAGCAGCTTAGCGACGACAGGGGTGAACACTGAAGCTTTCTTT.

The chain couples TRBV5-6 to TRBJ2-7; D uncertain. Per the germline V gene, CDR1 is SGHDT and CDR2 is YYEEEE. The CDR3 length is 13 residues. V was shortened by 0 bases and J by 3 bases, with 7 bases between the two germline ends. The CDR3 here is CASSLANSYEQYF. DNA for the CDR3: TGTGCCAGCAGCTTGGCAAATAGCTACGAGCAGTACTTC.

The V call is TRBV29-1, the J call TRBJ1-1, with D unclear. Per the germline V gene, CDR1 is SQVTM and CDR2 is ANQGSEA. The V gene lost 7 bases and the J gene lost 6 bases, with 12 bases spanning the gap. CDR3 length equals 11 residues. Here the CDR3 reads CSARWLAEAFF. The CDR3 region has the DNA TGCAGCGCACGGTGGTTGGCTGAAGCTTTCTTT. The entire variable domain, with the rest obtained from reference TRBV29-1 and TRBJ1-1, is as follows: SAVISQKPSRDICQRGTSLTIQCQVDSQVTMMFWYRQQPGQSLTLIATANQGSEATYESGFVIDKFPISRPNLTFSTLTVSNMSPEDSSIYLCSARWLAEAFFGQGTRLTVV.

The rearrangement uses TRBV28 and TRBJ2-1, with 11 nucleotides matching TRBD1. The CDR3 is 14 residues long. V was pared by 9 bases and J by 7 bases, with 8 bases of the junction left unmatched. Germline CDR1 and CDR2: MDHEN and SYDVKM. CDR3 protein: CASNLGDRGNEQFF. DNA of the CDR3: TGTGCCAGTAATCTGGGGGACAGGGGGAATGAGCAGTTCTTC. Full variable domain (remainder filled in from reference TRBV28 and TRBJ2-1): DVKVTQSSRYLVKRTGEKVFLECVQDMDHENMFWYRQDPGLGLRLIYFSYDVKMKEKGDIPEGYSVSREKKERFSLILESASTNQTSMYLCASNLGDRGNEQFFGPGTRLTVL.